Described below is a single TCR beta chain sequence and its context. Its antigen is not identified. TCRdb used MiXCR to reprocess the 5' RACE reads, holding one entry per CDR3 protein. The sample lists a few hundred thousand distinct CDR3 sequences; 20% to 25% were seen once. The data stem from a study of CD8 T cells in ankylosing spondylitis. Study results and caveats: Within ankylosing spondylitis blood, a TCR beta motif made up of eight or nine highly homologous variants appeared to be characteristic.

Sequenced material: blood, either unsorted or a sorted T cell fraction (not recorded which). The sequence derives from a male donor with ankylosing spondylitis.

The CDR3 bases are TGTGCCATCAGTCTCGGGACAGGGGGAACTGAAGCTTTCTTT. It yields the protein CAISLGTGGTEAFF. The chain employs TRBV10-3 and TRBJ1-1; 11 bases match TRBD1. The CDR3 has 14 residues. J was trimmed by 5 bases and V by 5 bases; bases with no gene match: 4. CDR1 is ENHRY, CDR2 SYGVKD, per germline.